This T cell receptor beta chain was found in a study of control samples from healthy donors and cancer patients. Trimming took 0 bases from V and 8 from J, leaving 14 bases between them. Germline V gene sequence: CDR1 SGHRS, CDR2 YFSETQ. The CDR3 has 14 residues. Only in-frame clones appear in the TCRdb table, and some are missing; sequencing was by immunoSEQ multiplex PCR. The sample includes roughly 170,000 clones, 91% of them seen just once. The clonotype comes from a woman aged 40 to 55 in good health. Material for sequencing was blood. V gene TRBV5-1 combines with J gene TRBJ1-2; unclear D gene. CDR3: CASSLDRDSRGYTF. CDR3 nucleotide sequence: TGCGCCAGCAGCTTGGACCGGGATTCGCGGGGCTACACCTTC. The full variable domain, in which reference TRBV5-1 and TRBJ1-2 provide the parts outside the CDR3, is KAGVTQTPRYLIKTRGQQVTLSCSPISGHRSVSWYQQTPGQGLQFLFEYFSETQRNKGNFPGRFSGRQFSNSRSEMNVSTLELGDSALYLCASSLDRDSRGYTFGSGTRLTVV.